This T cell receptor beta chain emerged from a study of T cell responses to AZD1222 COVID-19 vaccine. Across the whole study: Researchers grouped second doses given at about 4 or about 12 weeks into one pool.

Clones were read by immunoSEQ multiplex PCR, and TCRdb kept only the in-frame ones, dropping some. The table shows 95,000 to 150,000 clones, with over 75% occurring only once. The CDR3 totals 13 residues. In germline, CDR1 is MNHEY, CDR2 SVGEGT. V lost 6 bases to trimming and J lost 6 bases, with 11 bases between them. The sequence was collected from an adult in good health. Here the sequenced sample was peripheral blood, taken on day 0 of AZD1222 vaccination. This chain joins TRBV6-2 or TRBV6-3 and TRBJ2-2, with a tentative D call TRBD1 (5 bases). The CDR3 is CASSVRGPGELFF. Here the CDR3 DNA reads TGTGCCAGCAGCGTTAGGGGTCCCGGGGAGCTGTTTTTT.